Given below is one TCR beta chain in context. There were healthy Caucasian individuals from Russia, aged roughly 6 to 100, serving as donors. With a J-beta primer mix and a sample-barcoded 5' primer, a second PCR ran about 7 to 12 cycles. TCRdb reprocessed the 5' RACE reads via MiXCR and lists one record per CDR3 protein. The data contain roughly 2 million distinct CDR3 sequences, 49% of them seen just once; the ten biggest clones take up approximately 2.1%. This sample is part of a study of blood T cells in healthy people across ages. This CDR3 spans 13 amino acids. The germline CDR1 and CDR2 sequences are SGHAT and FQDESV (reference sequence). Trimming removed 4 bases at V and 3 bases at J, with 7 bases between.

The chain uses TRBV11-1 and TRBJ2-4, with a possible D match to TRBD2 (5 bases). The sample was blood. The TCR comes from a woman aged 40 to 55 in good health. The CDR3 coding sequence is TGTGCCAGCAGCTACCGGGACAAAAACATTCAGTACTTC. Translating gives CASSYRDKNIQYF. The full variable domain, in which reference TRBV11-1 and TRBJ2-4 provide the parts outside the CDR3, is EAEVAQSPRYKITEKSQAVAFWCDPISGHATLYWYRQILGQGPELLVQFQDESVVDDSQLPKDRFSAERLKGVDSTLKIQPAELGDSAMYLCASSYRDKNIQYFGAGTRLSVL.